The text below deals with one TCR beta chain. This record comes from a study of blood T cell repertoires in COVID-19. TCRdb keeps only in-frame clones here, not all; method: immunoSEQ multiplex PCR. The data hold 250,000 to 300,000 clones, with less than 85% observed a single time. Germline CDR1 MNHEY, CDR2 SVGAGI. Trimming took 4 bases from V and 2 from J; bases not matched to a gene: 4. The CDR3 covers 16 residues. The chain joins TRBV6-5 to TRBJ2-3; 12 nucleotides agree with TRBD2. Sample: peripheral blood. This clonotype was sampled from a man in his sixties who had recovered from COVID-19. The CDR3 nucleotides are TGTGCCAGCAGTTTATCTAGCGGGGGGGTCACAGATACGCAGTATTTT. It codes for CASSLSSGGVTDTQYF.